A single sample is the source of the 13 T cell receptor beta chains below, sequenced in a study of cytomegalovirus exposure and HLA in healthy donors. PCR primers comprised 60 Vbeta and 13 Jbeta primers. Sequencing used immunoSEQ multiplex PCR; TCRdb keeps in-frame clones, though not all of them. The sample comprises more than 110,000 clones, 80% of which are singletons, and around 2% rests with the top ten. The sample comprised PBMCs. These receptors came from a man aged 25-45 years in good health and CMV-seronegative.

The chain uses TRBV6-1 and TRBJ1-5; unclear D gene. The ends were cut back, 6 bases at V and 7 bases at J, with 13 bases in the middle. The CDR3 length is 13 residues. Germline V gives CDR1 MNHNS, CDR2 SASEGT. CDR3 sequence: CASRGSGRQPQHF. The CDR3 region has the DNA TGTGCCAGCAGGGGGAGTGGGCGGCAGCCCCAGCATTTT.

The chain recombines TRBV28 with TRBJ1-5, with 9 bases aligning to TRBD1. This CDR3 is 15 amino acids long. Losses at the gene ends were 1 base for V and 7 bases for J; bases not matched to a gene: 5. Per the germline V gene, CDR1 is MDHEN and CDR2 is SYDVKM. CDR3 loop: CASSLSDRGYQPQHF. In DNA form, the CDR3 reads TGTGCCAGCAGTTTATCCGACAGGGGGTACCAGCCCCAGCATTTT.

This clone turned up a few times. The rearrangement joins TRBV30 to TRBJ2-7; 9 bases are a match to TRBD1. The CDR3 is 15 amino acids. J lost 4 bases, V lost 4 bases, and 11 bases had no gene match. Germline V gene sequence: CDR1 GTSNPN, CDR2 SVGIG (reference sequence). CDR3 sequence (DNA): TGTGCCTGGATGGCAGACGGGACAGGGATATACGAGCAGTACTTC. It is translated as CAWMADGTGIYEQYF.

The chain uses TRBV4-1 and TRBJ2-3, with TRBD1 as a possible D gene (6 bases). The germline V and J ends were trimmed by 3 bases and 6 bases, with 19 bases remaining between them. The germline V gene encodes CDR1 MGHRA and CDR2 YSYEKL. The CDR3 runs to 16 residues. CDR3 DNA sequence: TGCGCCAGCAGCCATCCGGTCCTGACAGGCCAGGATACGCAGTATTTT. Translated, it gives CASSHPVLTGQDTQYF.

The genes are TRBV4-1 and TRBJ2-1; TRBD1 is a possible D gene (6 bases). This CDR3 is 15 amino acids long. Germline V gives CDR1 MGHRA, CDR2 YSYEKL. With 1 base removed from V and 9 bases from J, the gap between germline ends came to 16 bases. The CDR3 reads CASSQGTVGSGEQFF. CDR3 nucleotide sequence: TGCGCCAGCAGCCAAGGGACAGTGGGCTCCGGTGAGCAGTTCTTC.

The rearrangement links TRBV28 to TRBJ1-4, with D possibly being TRBD1 (5 bases). Trimming shortened V by 6 bases and J by 5 bases, and 16 bases separated the two germline ends. CDR3 length: 15 residues. CDR1 and CDR2 (germline): MDHEN, SYDVKM. In DNA, the CDR3 is TGTGCCAGCAGCGCCGCGGGGACTGGCAATGAAAAACTGTTTTTT. This sequence encodes CASSAAGTGNEKLFF.

V gene TRBV10-1 combines with J gene TRBJ2-2; 8 nucleotides align to TRBD1. The germline gives CDR1 WNHNN, CDR2 SYGVQD (reference sequence). The CDR3 is 16 amino acids. V trimming: 4 bases; J trimming: 4 bases; junction bases outside the gene matches: 8. CDR3 DNA: TGCGCCAGCAGTGGACCCTCAGGGGGCGGCACCGGGGAGCTGTTTTTT. Its protein product is CASSGPSGGGTGELFF.

The chain is built from TRBV5-1 and TRBJ2-7; the match to TRBD2 covers 8 bases. The V gene's germline CDR1 is SGHRS and CDR2 YFSETQ. The CDR3 totals 14 residues. V lost 4 bases to trimming and J lost 9 bases; unmatched junction nucleotides: 12. The CDR3 DNA reads TGCGCCAGCAGCATCACTAGCGGCGGCGATGGGCAGTACTTC. Protein sequence: CASSITSGGDGQYF.

The V and J genes are TRBV29-1 and TRBJ2-3; TRBD1 is a possible D gene (5 bases). Looked up from germline, CDR1 is SQVTM and CDR2 is ANQGSEA. V shed 6 bases and J shed 3 bases, with 16 bases lying between them. The CDR3 covers 14 residues. The CDR3 DNA reads TGCAGCGTACTCAGATCCGACAGAACAGATACGCAGTATTTT. Its translation: CSVLRSDRTDTQYF.

V usage is TRBV28 and J usage is TRBJ1-6; 12 bases are a match to TRBD1. This CDR3 comprises 23 residues. With V trimmed by 3 bases and J by 1 base, 19 bases remained unmatched. From germline, CDR1 is MDHEN and CDR2 SYDVKM. The CDR3: CASSFVSAASGTGGRSYNSPLHF. The CDR3 bases are TGTGCCAGCAGTTTCGTCTCTGCAGCCTCCGGGACAGGGGGCCGATCCTATAATTCACCCCTCCACTTT.

The chain joins TRBV6-6 to TRBJ2-1; tentative D call: TRBD1 (5 bases). CDR3 length: 15 residues. Germline V gene lookup returns CDR1 MNHNY and CDR2 SVGAGI (reference sequence). V was pared by 7 bases and J by 0 bases, with 13 bases between. CDR3 region: CASTSGAPSYNEQFF. For the CDR3, the DNA is TGTGCCAGCACCTCTGGGGCGCCCTCCTACAATGAGCAGTTCTTC.

The V gene is TRBV7-2, the J gene TRBJ1-5; D not certain. The ends were cut back, 6 bases at V and 2 bases at J, with 8 bases in the middle. Germline values: CDR1 SGHTA, CDR2 FQGNSA. This CDR3 has 13 amino acids. CDR3 amino acids: CASRALGNQPQHF. In DNA, the CDR3 is TGTGCCAGCAGAGCTCTCGGCAATCAGCCCCAGCATTTT.

The rearrangement uses TRBV9 and TRBJ2-2; a weak D match, TRBD2 (6 bases). Trimming stripped 0 bases from V and 4 bases from J, with 16 bases between. The CDR3 contains 17 residues. CDR1 and CDR2 (germline): SGDLS, YYNGEE. CDR3 in DNA: TGTGCCAGCAGCGTAGCCCGAGGAGGGTGGAGCACCGGGGAGCTGTTTTTT. This gives the protein CASSVARGGWSTGELFF.